This T cell receptor beta chain was sequenced for a study of CD8 T cells in ankylosing spondylitis. General study points: The authors reported significant enrichment of disease-linked clones in matched ankylosing spondylitis synovial fluid. Clones that were linked to disease were CD8+ and were relatively rare in peripheral blood. Some motif variants were previously reported in reactive arthritis synovial fluid and blood. A motif in TCR beta, a set of 8 or 9 highly homologous variants, appeared characteristic of ankylosing spondylitis blood.

Preparation of TCR beta libraries was done by quantitative 5'-RACE with molecular barcodes. Each CDR3 protein is one row after TCRdb ran MiXCR on the 5' RACE reads. This sample has some 700,000 distinct CDR3 sequences; under 20% occur once, and the top ten carry 15% to 20%. This clonotype was seen only a few times. Its antigen is not known. With 5 bases clipped from V and 4 bases from J, the junction kept 7 bases outside the gene matches. The CDR3 covers 14 residues. Germline V gene sequence: CDR1 SGHKS, CDR2 YYEKEE (reference sequence). What was sequenced was blood, either unsorted or a sorted T cell fraction (not recorded which). The clonotype originates from a male donor with ankylosing spondylitis. The chain joins TRBV5-5 to TRBJ1-1, with 8 bases matching TRBD1. The DNA of the CDR3 is TGTGCCAGCAGTATATGGACAGGGTCCACTGAAGCTTTCTTT. This codes for CASSIWTGSTEAFF. Supplemented by reference TRBV5-5 and TRBJ1-1, the full variable domain reads DAGVTQSPTHLIKTRGQQVTLRCSPISGHKSVSWYQQVLGQGPQFIFQYYEKEERGRGNFPDRFSARQFPNYSSELNVNALLLGDSALYLCASSIWTGSTEAFFGQGTRLTVV.